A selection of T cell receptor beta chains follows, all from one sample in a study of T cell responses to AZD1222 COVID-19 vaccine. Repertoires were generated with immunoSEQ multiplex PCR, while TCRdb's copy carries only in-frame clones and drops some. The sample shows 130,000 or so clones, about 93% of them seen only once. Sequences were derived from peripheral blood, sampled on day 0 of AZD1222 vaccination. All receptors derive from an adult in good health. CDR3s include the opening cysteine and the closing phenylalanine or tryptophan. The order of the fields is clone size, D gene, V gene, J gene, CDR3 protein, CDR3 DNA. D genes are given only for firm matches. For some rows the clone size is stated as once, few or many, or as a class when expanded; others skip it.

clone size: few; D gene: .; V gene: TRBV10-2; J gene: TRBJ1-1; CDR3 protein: CASGGQFGGFGGGNEAFF; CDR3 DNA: TGCGCCAGCGGTGGACAATTCGGGGGTTTCGGCGGCGGGAATGAAGCTTTCTTT
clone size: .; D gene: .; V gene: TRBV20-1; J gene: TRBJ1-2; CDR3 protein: CMPASGGYTF; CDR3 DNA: TGCATGCCTGCGTCCGGCGGCTACACCTTC
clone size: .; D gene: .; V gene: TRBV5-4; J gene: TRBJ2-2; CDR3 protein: CASSLAGGGTVGGELFF; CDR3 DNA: TGTGCCAGCAGCTTGGCCGGAGGCGGGACGGTCGGCGGGGAGCTGTTTTTT
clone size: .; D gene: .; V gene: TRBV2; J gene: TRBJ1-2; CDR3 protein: CASTERPNYGYTF; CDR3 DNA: TGTGCCAGCACGGAGCGACCTAACTATGGCTACACCTTC
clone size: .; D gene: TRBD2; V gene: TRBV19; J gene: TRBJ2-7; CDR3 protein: CASSKRETPYEQYF; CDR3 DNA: TGTGCCAGTAGTAAGCGGGAGACTCCCTACGAGCAGTACTTC
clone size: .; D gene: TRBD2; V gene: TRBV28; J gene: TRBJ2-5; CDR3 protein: CASTSSGDEETQYF; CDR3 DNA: TGTGCCAGCACCTCTAGCGGGGATGAGGAGACCCAGTACTTC
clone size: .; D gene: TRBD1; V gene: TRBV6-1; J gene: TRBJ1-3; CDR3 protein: CASSDQGAVGNTIYF; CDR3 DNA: TGTGCCAGCAGTGACCAGGGGGCGGTTGGAAACACCATATATTTT
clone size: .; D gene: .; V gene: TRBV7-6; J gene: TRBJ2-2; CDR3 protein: CASSLARDTYTGELFF; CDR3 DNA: TGTGCCAGCAGCTTAGCCCGGGACACTTACACCGGGGAGCTGTTTTTT
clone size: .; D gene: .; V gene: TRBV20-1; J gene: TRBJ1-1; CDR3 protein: CSARPYTEAFF; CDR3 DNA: TGCAGTGCTAGGCCGTATACTGAAGCTTTCTTT
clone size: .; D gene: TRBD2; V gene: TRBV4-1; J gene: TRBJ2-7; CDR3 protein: CASSHPGLAGGPFNNEQYF; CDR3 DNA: TGCGCCAGCAGCCACCCGGGACTAGCGGGAGGGCCTTTTAACAACGAGCAGTACTTC
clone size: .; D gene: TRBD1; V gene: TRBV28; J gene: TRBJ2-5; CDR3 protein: CASSSPPGQVVETQYF; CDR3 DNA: TGTGCCAGCAGTTCCCCCCCGGGACAGGTGGTAGAGACCCAGTACTTC
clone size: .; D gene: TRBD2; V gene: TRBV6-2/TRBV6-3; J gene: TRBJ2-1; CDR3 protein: CASSKLGLAGNEQFF; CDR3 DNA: TGTGCCAGCAGTAAGCTCGGACTAGCGGGGAATGAGCAGTTCTTC
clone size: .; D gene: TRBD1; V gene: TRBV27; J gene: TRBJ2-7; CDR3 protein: CASTQGVAWGRQYF; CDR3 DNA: TGTGCCAGCACCCAGGGGGTAGCGTGGGGCCGGCAGTACTTC
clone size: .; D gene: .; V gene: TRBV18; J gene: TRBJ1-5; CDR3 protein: CASSSGGHSNQPQHF; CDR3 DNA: TGTGCCAGCTCATCCGGGGGGCATTCCAATCAGCCCCAGCATTTT
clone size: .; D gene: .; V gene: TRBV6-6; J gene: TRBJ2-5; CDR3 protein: CASRPYSQETQYF; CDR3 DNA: TGTGCCAGCCGACCTTACTCCCAAGAGACCCAGTACTTC
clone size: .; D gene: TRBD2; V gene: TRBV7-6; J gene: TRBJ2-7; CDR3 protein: CAVGGNYEQYF; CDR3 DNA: TGTGCCGTGGGGGGGAACTACGAGCAGTACTTC
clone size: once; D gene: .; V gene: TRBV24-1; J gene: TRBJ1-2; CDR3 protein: CATSEAGGYTF; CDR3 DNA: TGTGCCACCAGTGAGGCAGGTGGCTACACCTTC
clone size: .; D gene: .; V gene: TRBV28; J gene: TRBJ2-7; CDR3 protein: CASSLTAPREQYF; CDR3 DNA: TGTGCCAGCAGTTTAACGGCCCCGAGGGAGCAGTACTTC
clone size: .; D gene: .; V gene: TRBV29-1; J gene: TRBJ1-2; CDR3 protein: CSVVFRNGYTF; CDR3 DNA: TGCAGCGTTGTTTTCCGGAATGGCTACACCTTC
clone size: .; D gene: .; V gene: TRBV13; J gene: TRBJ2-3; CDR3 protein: CASSPHSPNPFYPSTDTQYF; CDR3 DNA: TGTGCCAGCAGCCCCCACTCCCCCAATCCCTTCTACCCTAGCACAGATACGCAGTATTTT
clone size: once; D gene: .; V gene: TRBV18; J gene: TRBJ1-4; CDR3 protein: CASSPQGGSTNEKLFF; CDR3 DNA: TGTGCCAGCTCACCACAGGGTGGGTCAACTAATGAAAAACTGTTTTTT
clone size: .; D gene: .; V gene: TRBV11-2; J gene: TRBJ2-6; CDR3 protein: CASSLYAELSGANVLTF; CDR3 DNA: TGTGCCAGCAGCTTATACGCGGAACTCTCTGGGGCCAACGTCCTGACTTTC
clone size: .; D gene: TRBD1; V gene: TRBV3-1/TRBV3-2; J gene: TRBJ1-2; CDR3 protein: CASSFGTGGVGYTF; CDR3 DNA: TGTGCCAGCAGCTTCGGGACAGGGGGCGTTGGCTACACCTTC
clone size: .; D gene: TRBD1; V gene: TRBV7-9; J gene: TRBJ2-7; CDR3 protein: CASSLKGQTYEQYF; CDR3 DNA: TGTGCCAGCAGTCTTAAGGGACAGACCTACGAGCAGTACTTC
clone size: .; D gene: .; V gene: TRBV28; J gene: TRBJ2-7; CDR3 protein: CASSLNYEQYF; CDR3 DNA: TGTGCCAGCAGTCTTAACTACGAGCAGTACTTC
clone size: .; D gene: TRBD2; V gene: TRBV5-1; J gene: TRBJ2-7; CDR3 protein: CASSPGSGSGYEQYF; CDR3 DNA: TGCGCCAGCAGCCCAGGTAGCGGGAGTGGGTACGAGCAGTACTTC
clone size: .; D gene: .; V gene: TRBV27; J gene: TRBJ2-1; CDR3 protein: CASSLPGSRDEQFF; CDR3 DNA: TGTGCCAGCAGTTTACCCGGGAGTCGCGATGAGCAGTTCTTC
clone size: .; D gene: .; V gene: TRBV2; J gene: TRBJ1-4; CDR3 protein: CASSRLREKLFF; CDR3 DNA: TGTGCCAGCAGCCGCCTCCGGGAAAAACTGTTTTTT
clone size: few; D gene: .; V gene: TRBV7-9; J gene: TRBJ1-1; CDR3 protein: CASSPTRTENTEAFF; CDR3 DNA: TGTGCCAGCAGCCCTACCCGGACAGAGAACACTGAAGCTTTCTTT
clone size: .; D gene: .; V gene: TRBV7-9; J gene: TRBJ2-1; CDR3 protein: CASTSSSSYNEQFF; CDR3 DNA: TGTGCCAGCACTAGCTCCAGCTCCTACAATGAGCAGTTCTTC
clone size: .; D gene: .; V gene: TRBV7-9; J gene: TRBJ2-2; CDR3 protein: CASSYRDTGELFF; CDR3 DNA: TGTGCCAGCAGCTACAGGGACACCGGGGAGCTGTTTTTT
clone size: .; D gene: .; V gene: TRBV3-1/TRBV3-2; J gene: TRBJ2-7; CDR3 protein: CASSPGVSYEQYF; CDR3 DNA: TGTGCCAGCAGCCCGGGGGTTTCCTACGAGCAGTACTTC
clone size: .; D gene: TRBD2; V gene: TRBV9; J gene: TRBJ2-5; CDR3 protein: CASSVEREREETQYF; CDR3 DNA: TGTGCCAGCAGCGTCGAGCGGGAGAGAGAAGAGACCCAGTACTTC
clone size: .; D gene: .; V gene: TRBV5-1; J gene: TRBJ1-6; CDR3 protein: CASSLGGQNSPLHF; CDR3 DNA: TGCGCCAGCAGCTTGGGAGGACAGAATTCACCCCTCCACTTT
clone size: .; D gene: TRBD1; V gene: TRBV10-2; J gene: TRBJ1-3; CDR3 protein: CASSDRGLSGNTIYF; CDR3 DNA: TGCGCCAGCAGTGACAGGGGGCTTTCTGGAAACACCATATATTTT
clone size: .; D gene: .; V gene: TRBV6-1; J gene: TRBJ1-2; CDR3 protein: CASSDPPGEWEGYTF; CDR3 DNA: TGTGCCAGCAGTGATCCCCCGGGGGAATGGGAAGGCTACACCTTC
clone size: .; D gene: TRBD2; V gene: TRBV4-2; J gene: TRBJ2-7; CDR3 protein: CASSQELPLAGVPYEQYF; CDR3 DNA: TGTGCCAGCAGCCAAGAACTGCCCCTAGCGGGAGTCCCCTACGAGCAGTACTTC
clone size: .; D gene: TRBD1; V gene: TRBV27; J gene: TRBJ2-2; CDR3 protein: CASSSFGTDTGELFF; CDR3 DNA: TGTGCCAGCAGTTCATTCGGGACAGACACCGGGGAGCTGTTTTTT
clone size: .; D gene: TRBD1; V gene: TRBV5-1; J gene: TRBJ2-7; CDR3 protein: CASSLEGQGFREQYF; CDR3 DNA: TGCGCCAGCAGCTTGGAAGGACAGGGGTTCCGCGAGCAGTACTTC
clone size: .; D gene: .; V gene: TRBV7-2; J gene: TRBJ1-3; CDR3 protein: CASSLGAGQFGNTIYF; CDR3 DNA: TGTGCCAGCAGCTTAGGGGCTGGACAGTTTGGAAACACCATATATTTT
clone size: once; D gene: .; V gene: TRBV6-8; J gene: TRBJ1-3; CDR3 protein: CASSYPRSGNTIYF; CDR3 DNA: TGTGCCAGCAGTTACCCCCGTTCTGGAAACACCATATATTTT
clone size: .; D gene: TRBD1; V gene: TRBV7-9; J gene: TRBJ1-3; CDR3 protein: CASSLLGTGGTGNTIYF; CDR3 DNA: TGTGCCAGCAGCTTGTTGGGGACAGGGGGAACTGGAAACACCATATATTTT
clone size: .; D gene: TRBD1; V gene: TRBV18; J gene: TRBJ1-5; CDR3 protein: CASSPTGDQPQHF; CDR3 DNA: TGTGCCAGCTCACCGACAGGGGATCAGCCCCAGCATTTT
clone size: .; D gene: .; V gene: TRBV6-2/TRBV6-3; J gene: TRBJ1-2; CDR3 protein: CASSYSSPADGYTF; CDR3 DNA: TGTGCCAGCAGTTACTCGAGCCCGGCCGATGGCTACACCTTC
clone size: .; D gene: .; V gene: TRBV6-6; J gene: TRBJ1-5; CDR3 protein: CASRSYSNQPQHF; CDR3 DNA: TGTGCCAGCAGGAGCTATAGCAATCAGCCCCAGCATTTT